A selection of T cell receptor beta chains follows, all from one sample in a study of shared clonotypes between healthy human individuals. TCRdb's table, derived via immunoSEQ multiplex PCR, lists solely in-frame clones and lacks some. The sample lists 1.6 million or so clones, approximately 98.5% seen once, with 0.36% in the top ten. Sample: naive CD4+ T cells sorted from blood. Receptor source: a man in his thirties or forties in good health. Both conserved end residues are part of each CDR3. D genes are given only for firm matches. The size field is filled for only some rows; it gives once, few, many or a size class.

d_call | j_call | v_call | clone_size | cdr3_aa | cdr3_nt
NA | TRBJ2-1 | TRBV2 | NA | CASSASLGYNEQFF | TGTGCCAGCAGTGCAAGTCTGGGGTACAATGAGCAGTTCTTC
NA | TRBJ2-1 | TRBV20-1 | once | CSAPSPLEQFF | TGCAGTGCCCCGTCACCACTTGAGCAGTTCTTC
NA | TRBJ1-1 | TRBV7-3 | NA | CASSFAMTGMNTEAFF | TGTGCCAGCAGCTTTGCGATGACGGGTATGAACACTGAAGCTTTCTTT
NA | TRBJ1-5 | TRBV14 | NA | CASSEGLNQPQHF | TGTGCCAGCAGCGAGGGTTTGAATCAGCCCCAGCATTTT
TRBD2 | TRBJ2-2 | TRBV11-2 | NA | CASSRRAGGNTGELFF | TGTGCCAGCAGCCGCCGCGCGGGAGGGAACACCGGGGAGCTGTTTTTT
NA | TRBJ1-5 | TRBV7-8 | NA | CASSFNRDQPQHF | TGTGCCAGCAGCTTTAACAGAGATCAGCCCCAGCATTTT
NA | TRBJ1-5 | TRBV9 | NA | CASSVAGRENQPQHF | TGTGCCAGCAGCGTAGCCGGGCGGGAAAATCAGCCCCAGCATTTT
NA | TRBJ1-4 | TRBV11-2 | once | CASSLEGTGLNEKLFF | TGTGCCAGCAGCTTAGAGGGCACAGGGTTGAATGAAAAACTGTTTTTT
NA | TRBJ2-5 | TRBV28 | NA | CASSLIGGETQYF | TGTGCCAGCAGTTTAATTGGGGGAGAGACCCAGTACTTC
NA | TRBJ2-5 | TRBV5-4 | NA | CASHRMQETQYF | TGTGCCAGCCACAGGATGCAAGAGACCCAGTACTTC
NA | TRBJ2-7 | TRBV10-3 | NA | CAISDPGEVNEQYF | TGTGCCATCAGTGACCCGGGAGAGGTTAACGAGCAGTACTTC
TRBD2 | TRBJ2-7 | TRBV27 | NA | CASSFTSSGSYEQYF | TGTGCCAGCAGTTTCACGTCTAGCGGTTCCTACGAGCAGTACTTC
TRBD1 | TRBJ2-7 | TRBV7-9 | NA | CASSLNRDRAAYEQYF | TGTGCCAGCAGCCTGAACCGGGACAGGGCGGCCTACGAGCAGTACTTC
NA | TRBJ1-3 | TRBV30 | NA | CAWSVGGNSGNTIYF | TGTGCCTGGAGTGTGGGCGGCAACTCTGGAAACACCATATATTTT
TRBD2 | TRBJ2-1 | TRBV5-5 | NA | CASSPLPSGRFLQFF | TGTGCCAGCAGCCCTTTGCCTAGCGGGAGATTTTTGCAGTTCTTC
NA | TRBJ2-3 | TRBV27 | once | CASSLGRTRTDTQYF | TGTGCCAGCAGTTTAGGGAGAACCCGCACAGATACGCAGTATTTT
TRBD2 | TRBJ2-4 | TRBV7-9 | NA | CASSLSLITSERVKNIQYF | TGTGCCAGCAGCCTGAGTCTGATAACTAGCGAGAGAGTCAAAAACATTCAGTACTTC
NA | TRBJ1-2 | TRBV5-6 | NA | CASSTDGWHYGYTF | TGTGCCAGCAGCACTGACGGATGGCACTATGGCTACACCTTC
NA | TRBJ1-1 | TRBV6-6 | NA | CASSLSRTEAFF | TGTGCCAGCAGCCTTTCCCGTACTGAAGCTTTCTTT
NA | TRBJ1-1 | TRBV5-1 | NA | CASSLAGTPNTEAFF | TGCGCCAGCAGCTTGGCAGGGACACCGAACACTGAAGCTTTCTTT
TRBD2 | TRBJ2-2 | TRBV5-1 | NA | CASSSGLAGGDTGELFF | TGCGCCAGCAGCTCCGGACTAGCGGGAGGTGACACCGGGGAGCTGTTTTTT
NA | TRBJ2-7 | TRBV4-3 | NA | CASSDSYEQYF | TGCGCCAGCAGCGATTCCTACGAGCAGTACTTC
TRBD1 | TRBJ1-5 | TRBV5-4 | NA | CASTPGQDETQPQHF | TGTGCCAGCACTCCGGGACAGGATGAAACTCAGCCCCAGCATTTT
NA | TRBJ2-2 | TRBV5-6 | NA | CASSLAGGGELFF | TGTGCCAGCAGCTTGGCTGGGGGCGGGGAGCTGTTTTTT
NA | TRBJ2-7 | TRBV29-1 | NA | CSVELKGGYEQYF | TGCAGCGTTGAGCTCAAGGGGGGATACGAGCAGTACTTC
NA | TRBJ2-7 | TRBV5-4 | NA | CASSFLVGEQYF | TGTGCCAGCAGCTTTCTCGTGGGAGAGCAGTACTTC
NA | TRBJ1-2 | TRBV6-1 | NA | CASTGTHRNYGYTF | TGTGCCAGCACCGGGACTCACAGAAACTATGGCTACACCTTC
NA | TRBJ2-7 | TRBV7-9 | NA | CASSGFDEQYF | TGTGCCAGCTCTGGGTTTGACGAGCAGTACTTC
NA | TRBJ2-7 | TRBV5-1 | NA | CASSSDRYYEQYF | TGCGCCAGCAGCTCCGACAGATACTACGAGCAGTACTTC
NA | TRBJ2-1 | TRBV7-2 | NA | CASSFASSSYNEQFF | TGTGCCAGCAGCTTTGCCTCGAGCTCCTACAATGAGCAGTTCTTC
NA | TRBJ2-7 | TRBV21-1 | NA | CASSKETSGAEQYF | TGTGCCAGCAGCAAAGAGACTTCCGGGGCCGAGCAGTACTTC
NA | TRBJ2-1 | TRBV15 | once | CATRQRISYNEQFF | TGTGCCACCAGGCAGCGGATCTCCTACAATGAGCAGTTCTTC
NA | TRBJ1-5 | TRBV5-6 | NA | CASSLRGNQPQHF | TGTGCCAGCAGCTTGCGGGGGAATCAGCCCCAGCATTTT
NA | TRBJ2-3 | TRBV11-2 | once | CASSLAIRGGADTQYF | TGTGCCAGCAGCTTAGCTATCAGGGGAGGGGCAGATACGCAGTATTTT
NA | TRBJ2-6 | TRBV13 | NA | CASSLAGQRFSGANVLTF | TGTGCCAGCAGCCTGGCGGGACAGCGATTCTCTGGGGCCAACGTCCTGACTTTC
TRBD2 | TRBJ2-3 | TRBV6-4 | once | CASSPLAGGTDTQYF | TGTGCCAGCAGTCCCCTAGCGGGGGGCACAGATACGCAGTATTTT
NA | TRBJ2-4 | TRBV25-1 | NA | CASSDGSRGAAKNIQYF | TGTGCCAGCAGTGATGGTTCCCGAGGCGCGGCCAAAAACATTCAGTACTTC
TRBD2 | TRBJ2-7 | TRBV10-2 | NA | CASSDWAGGMNEQYF | TGCGCCAGCAGTGATTGGGCGGGAGGAATGAACGAGCAGTACTTC
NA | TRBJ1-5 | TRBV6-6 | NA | CASSLLNQPQHF | TGTGCCAGCAGTCTCCTCAATCAGCCCCAGCATTTT
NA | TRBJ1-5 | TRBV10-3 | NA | CAISETTQRGQPQHF | TGTGCCATCAGTGAGACCACCCAACGCGGTCAGCCCCAGCATTTT
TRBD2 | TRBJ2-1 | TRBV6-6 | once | CASSYSTSFSYNEQFF | TGTGCCAGCAGTTACTCGACTAGCTTCTCCTACAATGAGCAGTTCTTC
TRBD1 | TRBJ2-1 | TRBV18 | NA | CASSPYGTGDYNEQFF | TGTGCCAGCTCACCATACGGGACAGGAGACTACAATGAGCAGTTCTTC
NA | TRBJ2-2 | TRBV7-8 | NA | CASSLVSGTGELFF | TGTGCCAGCAGCTTAGTTTCAGGGACCGGGGAGCTGTTTTTT
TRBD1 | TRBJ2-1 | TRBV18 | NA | CASSSGQASYNEQFF | TGTGCCAGCTCATCCGGACAGGCGAGTTACAATGAGCAGTTCTTC
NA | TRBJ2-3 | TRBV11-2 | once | CASSRSSRTDTQYF | TGTGCCAGCAGCCGGTCGAGCCGCACAGATACGCAGTATTTT
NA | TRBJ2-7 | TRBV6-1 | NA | CASSESVARYEQYF | TGTGCCAGCAGTGAGTCGGTAGCGCGCTACGAGCAGTACTTC
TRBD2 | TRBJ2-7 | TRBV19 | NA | CASSTGTRGHEQYF | TGTGCCAGTAGTACCGGGACTAGGGGCCACGAGCAGTACTTC
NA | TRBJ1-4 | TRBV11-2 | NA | CASSLARGELFF | TGTGCCAGCAGCTTAGCCAGGGGAGAACTGTTTTTT
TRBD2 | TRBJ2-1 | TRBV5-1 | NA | CASSVRLADYNEQFF | TGCGCCAGCAGCGTTCGACTAGCGGACTACAATGAGCAGTTCTTC
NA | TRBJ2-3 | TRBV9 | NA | CASSLTLIPDTQYF | TGTGCCAGCAGCCTTACCCTTATTCCAGATACGCAGTATTTT
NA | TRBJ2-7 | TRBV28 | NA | CASSFLNRYEQYF | TGTGCCAGCAGTTTTCTGAACCGTTACGAGCAGTACTTC
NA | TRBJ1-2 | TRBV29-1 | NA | CSLQGWDGYTF | TGCAGCTTACAGGGTTGGGATGGCTACACCTTC
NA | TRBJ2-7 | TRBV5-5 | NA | CASSLGQPSYEQYF | TGTGCCAGCAGCTTGGGACAGCCATCCTACGAGCAGTACTTC